Shown below are 13 T cell receptor beta chains from a single sample sequenced in a study of blood T cell repertoires in COVID-19 (dated by TCRdb to 2020 to 2021). To prepare the library, the immunoSEQ multiplex PCR assay was applied. What TCRdb holds here is the immuneACCESS table cut down to in-frame rearrangements. Part of the clones is not present; checked against another copy, under half of the missing clones reflect an unresolved V gene, and the others are unexplained. This sample is represented by fewer than 200,000 clones; 90% to 95% of them were singletons. The ten largest clones represent roughly 4.8% of the sample. The sequencing input was peripheral blood. Source of these receptors: a woman in her forties or fifties with acute or convalescent COVID-19.

The rearrangement uses TRBV29-1 and TRBJ1-6; D is possibly TRBD1 (6 bases). Per the germline V gene, CDR1 is SQVTM and CDR2 is ANQGSEA. Between the trimmed V and J ends, which lost 5 bases and 8 bases, there was a span of 13 bases. The CDR3 runs to 13 residues. The CDR3 is CSVRTGHDSPLHF. CDR3 nucleotides: TGCAGCGTTAGAACAGGGCATGATTCACCCCTCCACTTT.

The CDR3 sequence: CATRGLAGGYHEQFF. Here the CDR3 DNA reads TGTGCCACAAGGGGACTAGCGGGAGGGTACCATGAGCAGTTCTTC. The J gene is TRBJ2-1, the V gene TRBV19, with 16 nucleotides matching TRBD2. CDR3 length equals 15 residues. Germline V gene data show CDR1 as LNHDA and CDR2 as SQIVND (reference sequence). V trimming: 10 bases; J trimming: 8 bases; junction bases outside the gene matches: 8.

The genes are TRBV27 and TRBJ1-5, with D unresolved. CDR3 length: 13 amino acids. Germline V gene data show CDR1 as MNHEY and CDR2 as SMNVEV (reference sequence). V lost 6 bases and J lost 7, with 13 bases in between. CDR3 in amino acids: CASRFDRRQPQHF. The DNA of the CDR3 is TGTGCCAGCAGATTCGATCGCAGGCAGCCCCAGCATTTT.

A few counts support this clone. V usage is TRBV4-2 and J usage is TRBJ1-5; unclear D gene. The CDR3 totals 13 residues. Trimming removed 4 bases at V and 7 bases at J, with 11 bases between. Germline-derived CDR1 and CDR2 are LGHNA and YNFKEQ. The CDR3 DNA is TGTGCCAGCAGCCCGAACCTTGGCCAGCCCCAGCATTTT. Protein sequence: CASSPNLGQPQHF.

This sequence joins TRBV7-9 and TRBJ1-4, with 7 bases fitting TRBD1. The CDR3 is 14 amino acids. Germline assignment: CDR1 SEHNR and CDR2 FQNEAQ (reference sequence). Trimming removed 1 base from V and 7 bases from J; junction bases left unmatched: 3. For the CDR3, the DNA is TGTGCCAGCAGCTTAGGAGGGGGCTTTGAAAAACTGTTTTTT. Translated: CASSLGGGFEKLFF.

This clone has only one observation. The rearrangement joins TRBV5-1 to TRBJ2-2, with D maybe TRBD1 (6 bases). With 0 bases removed from V and 1 base from J, the gap between germline ends came to 7 bases. CDR1 and CDR2 from the germline V gene are SGHRS and YFSETQ. The CDR3 covers 15 residues. The CDR3 DNA is TGCGCCAGCAGCTTGGAACAGGGGAACACCGGGGAGCTGTTTTTT. Translated: CASSLEQGNTGELFF.

J is TRBJ1-1 and V is TRBV19, with D possibly being TRBD1 (5 bases). The germline V gene encodes CDR1 LNHDA and CDR2 SQIVND (reference sequence). Trimming left V 3 bases short and J 10 bases short, with 21 bases between. The CDR3 runs 15 residues. The CDR3 DNA follows: TGTGCCAGTAGTATTACGGTGGCAAGGGGCGCGTTAGCTTTCTTT. Protein sequence: CASSITVARGALAFF.

This chain uses TRBV5-5 with TRBJ2-1, with 10 nucleotides matching TRBD1. Trimming cost V 5 bases and J 7 bases; bases outside gene matches: 6. Germline lookup yields CDR1 SGHKS and CDR2 YYEKEE (reference sequence). This CDR3 has 14 amino acids. In DNA form, the CDR3 reads TGTGCCAGCAGTCCCGGGACAGGGGATAATGAGCAGTTCTTC. Translating gives CASSPGTGDNEQFF.

The chain employs TRBV30 and TRBJ1-5; 9 bases match TRBD1. Germline V CDR1 and CDR2: GTSNPN, SVGIG (reference sequence). V gave up 1 base and J gave up 7 bases; unmatched junction bases: 5. CDR3 length equals 14 residues. CDR3 DNA: TGTGCCTGGAGTGCCGGGACAGGGAGGCAGCCCCAGCATTTT. This gives the protein CAWSAGTGRQPQHF.

CDR3 loop: CASSLGTSGGLSSYNEQFF. DNA of the CDR3: TGTGCCAGCAGCCTCGGGACTAGCGGGGGGCTGAGCTCCTACAATGAGCAGTTCTTC. The chain has TRBV7-9 and TRBJ2-1, with TRBD2 matching over 15 bases. The CDR3 runs to 19 residues. V gave up 5 bases and J gave up 0 bases; unmatched junction bases: 8. CDR1 SEHNR and CDR2 FQNEAQ come from the germline V gene (reference sequence).

The chain uses TRBV10-3 and TRBJ1-6, with 10 bases that match TRBD1. This CDR3 has 16 residues. The germline V gene has CDR1 ENHRY and CDR2 SYGVKD. J was trimmed by 7 bases and V by 4 bases; bases with no gene match: 7. In nucleotides, the CDR3 is TGTGCCATCAGTGGGGGCCCGGGACAGGGGAATTCACCCCTCCACTTT. The encoded protein is CAISGGPGQGNSPLHF.

The J gene is TRBJ1-2, the V gene TRBV5-6; maybe TRBD1 (5 bases). Germline values: CDR1 SGHDT, CDR2 YYEEEE. Trimming took off 0 bases at V and 4 bases at J, with 10 bases between the two ends. The CDR3 length is 14 residues. The CDR3 sequence: CASSLADSLYGYTF. In DNA, the CDR3 is TGTGCCAGCAGCTTGGCCGACAGCCTCTATGGCTACACCTTC.

The chain carries TRBV11-2 and TRBJ2-7; D unresolved. V lost 5 bases, J lost 2 bases, and 10 bases lay in between. Germline loops: CDR1 SGHAT, CDR2 FQNNGV. This CDR3 contains 13 residues. The CDR3: CASSLRVAYEQYF. Written as DNA, the CDR3 is TGTGCCAGCAGCCTACGGGTCGCCTACGAGCAGTACTTC.